This passage covers 18 T cell receptor beta chains from one sample sequenced in a study of identical twins. MiXCR, run by TCRdb on the 5' RACE reads, gives a single entry per CDR3 protein. The data show about 220,000 distinct CDR3 sequences, approximately 8.3% seen once. These data were also filed under a second study, of yellow fever vaccine responses in identical twins.

Sequenced: memory (CD45RO+) T cells sorted from blood. These receptors were obtained from a woman aged 18-35 years in good health.

This clonotype appeared a few times. This chain connects TRBV4-3 to TRBJ2-1; D is possibly TRBD2 (6 bases). The CDR3 runs to 17 residues. Germline lookup yields CDR1 LGHNA and CDR2 YSLEER. Trimming stripped 1 base from V and 4 bases from J, with 17 bases between. CDR3 nucleotide sequence: TGCGCCAGCAGCCAAGGGCGCGGGACGAGCAGGTACAATGAGCAGTTCTTC. It translates to CASSQGRGTSRYNEQFF.

This clonotype has just a few counts. V usage is TRBV7-2 and J usage is TRBJ2-1, with D possibly matching TRBD2 (6 bases). Germline V gene data show CDR1 as SGHTA and CDR2 as FQGNSA. V lost 2 bases and J lost 6, with 11 bases in between. The CDR3 is 14 amino acids. CDR3 loop: CASSLQTSSNEQFF. The CDR3 nucleotides read TGTGCCAGCAGCTTACAGACTAGTTCCAATGAGCAGTTCTTC.

This clonotype has at least ten counts. The V gene is TRBV29-1, the J gene TRBJ2-7; possibly TRBD1 or TRBD2 for D (5 bases each). The CDR3 covers 13 residues. Germline loops: CDR1 SQVTM, CDR2 ANQGSEA. Trimming took 6 bases from V and 2 from J, leaving 14 bases between them. CDR3 sequence (DNA): TGCAGCGTCGGGGCCGACAGCACCTACGAGCAGTACTTC. Amino acids: CSVGADSTYEQYF.

The chain recombines TRBV12-3 or TRBV12-4 with TRBJ2-1; 8 positions match TRBD1. J lost 8 bases, V lost 6 bases, and 12 bases had no gene match. This CDR3 spans 15 amino acids. The CDR3 loop reads CASRGRARGLDEQFF. The CDR3 DNA is TGTGCCAGCAGGGGCCGGGCCAGGGGGCTGGATGAGCAGTTCTTC.

This rearrangement joins TRBV5-4 to TRBJ1-2, with TRBD1 matching over 7 bases. The J segment lost 3 bases and the V segment lost 5 bases, leaving 7 bases of the junction unmatched. This CDR3 has 14 amino acids. The V gene's germline CDR1 is SGHNT and CDR2 YYREEE (reference sequence). The CDR3 loop reads CASRYTTGDYGYTF. CDR3 in DNA: TGTGCCAGCAGGTATACTACAGGGGACTATGGCTACACCTTC.

This clonotype showed up many times. The chain combines TRBV24-1 with TRBJ2-3, with 7 bases matching TRBD2. Per the germline V gene, CDR1 is KGHDR and CDR2 is SFDVKD. The V and J ends lost 5 bases and 1 base, in that order; junction bases with no gene match: 14. The CDR3 is 18 residues long. CDR3 sequence: CATSGRRGLGGRTDTQYF. The CDR3 bases are TGTGCCACCAGTGGACGAAGAGGACTAGGTGGGCGCACAGATACGCAGTATTTT.

This clonotype was seen only a few times. The chain joins TRBV28 to TRBJ2-7; D call uncertain. CDR1 and CDR2 (germline): MDHEN, SYDVKM. CDR3 length: 16 amino acids. Trimming removed 3 bases at V and 3 bases at J, with 18 bases between. The CDR3 DNA sequence: TGTGCCAGCAGTTTTTCATCTCCCAAACCCTTCTACGAGCAGTACTTC. Amino acid sequence: CASSFSSPKPFYEQYF.

The chain has TRBV5-1 and TRBJ2-3, with D maybe TRBD2 (5 bases). V dropped 3 bases and J dropped 2 bases, with 10 bases sitting between them. Germline V lookup: CDR1 SGHRS, CDR2 YFSETQ. The length of the CDR3 is 14 residues. The CDR3 bases are TGCGCCAGCAGCTCTGGACTTCTCACAGATACGCAGTATTTT. Its protein is CASSSGLLTDTQYF.

This clonotype was counted ten times or more. The chain has TRBV7-9 and TRBJ1-1; no firm D call. Germline values: CDR1 SEHNR, CDR2 FQNEAQ (reference sequence). Trimming shortened V by 1 base and J by 11 bases, and 14 bases separated the two germline ends. CDR3 length: 13 amino acids. The CDR3: CASSLGVSLPAFF. The CDR3 nucleotides are TGTGCCAGCAGCTTAGGGGTTTCGCTTCCGGCTTTCTTT.

The chain carries TRBV4-1 and TRBJ2-1; D unclear. Trimming shortened V by 0 bases and J by 9 bases, and 9 bases separated the two germline ends. Germline lookup yields CDR1 MGHRA and CDR2 YSYEKL. The CDR3 runs to 13 residues. The CDR3 sequence: CASSQELGSEQFF. In DNA form, the CDR3 reads TGCGCCAGCAGCCAAGAGCTCGGGTCTGAGCAGTTCTTC.

This clonotype was observed a handful of times. This chain joins TRBV9 and TRBJ2-4; D is ambiguous. CDR1 and CDR2 from the germline V gene are SGDLS and YYNGEE. This CDR3 contains 15 residues. Trimming took 4 bases from V and 2 from J, leaving 13 bases between them. CDR3 loop: CASSIGQNSKNIQYF. CDR3 in DNA: TGTGCCAGCAGCATTGGCCAGAATTCCAAAAACATTCAGTACTTC.

This sequence joins TRBV5-6 and TRBJ1-2; the D gene is possibly TRBD1 (5 bases). The V end was cut by 1 base, the J end by 4 bases, with 11 bases between. CDR1 is SGHDT, CDR2 YYEEEE, per germline. This CDR3 region has 14 residues. The CDR3 loop reads CASSLLRGGYGYTF. In DNA, the CDR3 is TGTGCCAGCAGCTTGCTTCGGGGGGGCTATGGCTACACCTTC.

Only a few counts were recorded for this clonotype. This rearrangement joins TRBV27 to TRBJ2-7, with a tentative D call TRBD1 (6 bases). The V gene's germline CDR1 is MNHEY and CDR2 SMNVEV (reference sequence). The CDR3 spans 13 residues. Trimming took 2 bases from V and 3 from J, leaving 8 bases between them. The CDR3 sequence is CASSLRRGYEQYF. The CDR3 bases are TGTGCCAGCAGTTTACGCAGGGGCTACGAGCAGTACTTC.

This clonotype showed up just a few times. The gene calls are TRBV5-4 and TRBJ2-7; a weak D match, TRBD2 (6 bases). Germline values: CDR1 SGHNT, CDR2 YYREEE (reference sequence). This CDR3 region has 13 residues. Trimming cost V 7 bases and J 7 bases, with 18 bases left between them. The CDR3 spells CASGIGGAIEQYF. For the CDR3, the DNA is TGTGCCAGCGGGATTGGAGGGGCCATAGAGCAGTACTTC.

CDR3 sequence (DNA): TGTGCCAGCAGTTTATTGCAGGGAGTTACGCAGTATTTT. Encoded protein: CASSLLQGVTQYF. V and J are TRBV28 and TRBJ2-3; D is possibly TRBD1 or TRBD2 (5 bases each). CDR1 and CDR2 (germline): MDHEN, SYDVKM. The germline V and J ends were trimmed by 1 base and 8 bases, with 10 bases remaining between them. The CDR3 has 13 residues.

This sequence joins TRBV5-3 and TRBJ2-6; D is undetermined. TRBV5-3 belongs to the ORF category, with a function that is uncertain. CDR3 length: 17 amino acids. The ends were cut back, 8 bases at V and 0 bases at J, with 18 bases in the middle. CDR3 amino acids: CARSAGPRLSGANVLTF. The CDR3 DNA reads TGTGCCAGGAGCGCCGGGCCTAGACTCTCTGGGGCCAACGTCCTGACTTTC.

This clonotype was seen ten or more times. The chain is built from TRBV7-9 and TRBJ1-2; a weak D match, TRBD1 (6 bases). The CDR3 is 13 amino acids. Germline V gives CDR1 SEHNR, CDR2 FQNEAQ (reference sequence). Trimming took 5 bases from V and 4 from J, leaving 11 bases between them. The CDR3 nucleotides are TGTGCCAGCAGCAAGGGACAACTCTATGGCTACACCTTC. Its protein is CASSKGQLYGYTF. Based on the CDR3 plus reference TRBV7-9 and TRBJ1-2, the full variable domain is DTGVSQNPRHKITKRGQNVTFRCDPISEHNRLYWYRQTLGQGPEFLTYFQNEAQLEKSRLLSDRFSAERPKGSFSTLEIQRTEQGDSAMYLCASSKGQLYGYTFGSGTRLTVV.

This clonotype showed up many times. The chain combines TRBV28 with TRBJ1-1; D uncertain. The CDR3 loop spans 13 amino acids. Trimming left V 4 bases short and J 4 bases short, with 10 bases between. Germline V gene lookup returns CDR1 MDHEN and CDR2 SYDVKM. CDR3 sequence: CASSWARGTEAFF. The CDR3 bases are TGTGCCAGCAGTTGGGCCCGGGGCACTGAAGCTTTCTTT.